A selection of T cell receptor beta chains follows, all from one sample in a study of CD8+ T cells in alopecia areata. Assay used: immunoSEQ multiplex PCR; TCRdb lists only in-frame clones, some missing. Here the sample spans about 100,000 clones, roughly 64% being singletons. The sequenced sample was CD8+ T cells sorted from blood. The source of these receptors is a human donor in good health. CDR3s leave out the opening cysteine and the closing phenylalanine or tryptophan. The order of the fields is V gene, J gene, CDR3 protein.

TRBV7-2	TRBJ2-3	ASNQFGATVDTQY
TRBV29-1	TRBJ2-3	SVAGTSGGASTDTQY
TRBV30	TRBJ1-6	AWSRGGRENSPLH
TRBV5-1	TRBJ2-2	ASSDPSGELF
TRBV5-1	TRBJ2-6	ASSPVGPTFWANVLT
TRBV2	TRBJ2-3	ARLQGAVGTDTQY
TRBV15	TRBJ2-3	ATSREGLSTDTQY
TRBV30	TRBJ2-2	AWSSPNTGELF
TRBV7-2	TRBJ1-6	ASSLWPGSPLH
TRBV19	TRBJ1-2	ASSPQGGISGYT
TRBV7-9	TRBJ1-1	ASSSFLGAF
TRBV28	TRBJ2-4	ASSHRDRGHLAKNIQY
TRBV7-9	TRBJ1-2	ASSLSGTDYGYT
TRBV25-1	TRBJ1-1	ASSESPRAQARPEAF
TRBV11-2	TRBJ2-7	ASSLPGLGRDFEQY
TRBV9	TRBJ2-5	ASSAAGGDPKETQY
TRBV7-9	TRBJ1-6	ASSLATASSYNSPLH
TRBV10-2	TRBJ2-3	ASKETGYTDTQY
TRBV19	TRBJ1-1	ASSMFGSWDTEAF
TRBV2	TRBJ1-1	ASRGRGNTEAF
TRBV28	TRBJ1-6	ASSPPGTNSPLH
TRBV6-1	TRBJ1-2	ASSVRHPERIYGYT
TRBV6-5	TRBJ1-1	ASSSTRAGHTEAF
TRBV9	TRBJ2-5	ASSASGIPRETQY
TRBV29-1	TRBJ2-1	SVDAGTEQF
TRBV29-1	TRBJ2-5	SVEWRGTQY
TRBV7-9	TRBJ1-2	ASSLAGDRSYGYT
TRBV7-9	TRBJ1-5	ASSSGTGFSNQPQH
TRBV14	TRBJ2-3	ASSQDGTFTDTQY
TRBV7-2	TRBJ2-1	ASSPTSPDNEQF
TRBV7-6	TRBJ1-3	ASSLWSGPSGNTIY
TRBV10-2	TRBJ1-2	ASSESAGAYGYT
TRBV13	TRBJ2-1	ASSSRLAGASYNEQF
TRBV27	TRBJ1-2	ASSFPGGGYT
TRBV30	TRBJ2-1	AWSVLSYNEQF
TRBV14	TRBJ1-1	ASSPFRGSEAF
TRBV19	TRBJ1-5	ASTSRGHQPQH
TRBV6-6	TRBJ1-5	ASSYAPYQPQH
TRBV2	TRBJ2-5	ASNVGTSGGYQETQY
TRBV19	TRBJ1-5	ASSIGGAQQPQH
TRBV5-6	TRBJ1-1	ASSLTTEAF
TRBV29-1	TRBJ2-1	SVGLAAGVWYNEQF